What follows are 29 T cell receptor beta chains derived from one specimen sequenced in a study of T cells after yellow fever vaccination (dated by TCRdb to between 2019 and 2020). Preparation of the library involved 5' RACE. The instrument was an Illumina HiSeq 2500. The raw public data were reprocessed by TCRdb itself: fastp quality trimming at Q25, MiXCR clonotype calling, in-frame beta chains only. Duplicate CDR3 protein sequences are folded into a single record with the most common DNA and genes. Recorded for this sample are 450,000 to 550,000 distinct CDR3 sequences; less than 25% of them occurred a single time. The top ten hold about 15% of the sample. The treatment or condition tag for this specimen amounts to: live attenuated yellow fever vaccine strain. The sequencing used PBMCs, collected less than 25 days after the first yellow fever vaccination. Receptors were obtained from a young man who received the YFV17D yellow fever vaccine.

V and J are TRBV9 and TRBJ2-3; D is uncertain. CDR1 and CDR2 (germline): SGDLS, YYNGEE. This CDR3 spans 14 amino acids. V dropped 3 bases and J dropped 4 bases, with 12 bases sitting between them. The CDR3 DNA follows: TGTGCCAGCAGCGCCGGGCGTCAATCAGATACGCAGTATTTT. It is translated as CASSAGRQSDTQYF.

This clonotype was picked up a small number of times. The genes are TRBV20-1 and TRBJ1-1, with 7 bases identical to TRBD1. Germline CDR1 is DFQATT and CDR2 is SNEGSKA (reference sequence). This CDR3 has 16 residues. Losses at the gene ends were 3 bases for V and 0 bases for J; bases not matched to a gene: 10. DNA of the CDR3: TGCAGTGCTAGGGCCGTGGACAGGCAGCTGAACACTGAAGCTTTCTTT. Translation gives CSARAVDRQLNTEAFF.

This clonotype was seen a few times. The rearrangement joins TRBV12-3 or TRBV12-4 to TRBJ1-3; possibly TRBD1 for D (6 bases). The CDR3 is 14 residues long. The V end lost 5 bases, the J end lost 1 base, and 9 bases lay between the germline ends. The CDR3 loop reads CASSHRASGNTIYF. CDR3 sequence (DNA): TGTGCCAGCAGTCACAGGGCTTCTGGAAACACCATATATTTT.

The chain is built from TRBV6-1 and TRBJ2-3, with 7 nucleotides matching TRBD1. CDR3 length equals 15 residues. V dropped 6 bases and J dropped 0; count of bases not matched to a gene: 6. CDR1 is MNHNS and CDR2 is SASEGT in the germline V gene. The CDR3 reads CASRGQRSSTDTQYF. CDR3 sequence (DNA): TGTGCCAGCAGGGGACAGCGGTCTAGCACAGATACGCAGTATTTT.

The chain combines TRBV2 with TRBJ1-1; 7 bases agree with TRBD1. V was clipped by 10 bases and J by 2 bases; unmatched bases: 7. Germline loops: CDR1 SNHLY, CDR2 FYNNEI. There are 13 residues in the CDR3. CDR3 residues: CATRGQRNTEAFF. The CDR3 DNA follows: TGTGCCACCCGGGGACAGAGAAACACTGAAGCTTTCTTT.

There are a few counts of this clonotype. The chain joins TRBV20-1 to TRBJ2-5; D might be TRBD1 or TRBD2, each matching 6 bases. V was shortened by 0 bases and J by 5 bases, with 13 bases between the two germline ends. CDR3 length: 14 amino acids. Germline lookup yields CDR1 DFQATT and CDR2 SNEGSKA (reference sequence). For the CDR3, the DNA is TGCAGTGCTAGAGATCGGGGGCTAAGGGAGACCCAGTACTTC. Its translation is CSARDRGLRETQYF.

This clonotype was picked up a small number of times. This chain links TRBV16 with TRBJ2-7, with D possibly TRBD2 on 7 matching bases. The CDR3 extends over 15 amino acids. Trimming left V 5 bases short and J 6 bases short, with 20 bases between. Germline loops: CDR1 KGHSY, CDR2 FQNENV. CDR3 loop: CASSEVGVRGREQYF. The CDR3, as DNA: TGTGCCAGCAGCGAAGTCGGCGTGCGGGGGCGCGAGCAGTACTTC.

The CDR3 DNA sequence: TGTGCCACCAGGAGGGGGGGCACAGATACGCAGTATTTT. This sequence encodes CATRRGGTDTQYF. The chain couples TRBV7-2 to TRBJ2-3; TRBD1 or TRBD2 may be the D gene (6 bases each). V lost 10 bases and J 1 base, leaving 12 bases between the germline ends. This CDR3 contains 13 residues. Germline lookup yields CDR1 SGHTA and CDR2 FQGNSA.

This clonotype was seen a few times. This chain joins TRBV13 and TRBJ2-1; D gene uncertain. This CDR3 contains 14 residues. The germline V gene has CDR1 PRHDT and CDR2 FYEKMQ (reference sequence). Between the trimmed V and J ends, which lost 2 bases and 6 bases, there was a span of 11 bases. CDR3 DNA: TGTGCCAGCAGCTTACCCAAGAAGCGCAATGAGCAGTTCTTC. Amino acids: CASSLPKKRNEQFF.

This clonotype has just a few counts. The chain joins TRBV20-1 to TRBJ2-3; D not certain. The CDR3 covers 13 residues. CDR1 is DFQATT, CDR2 SNEGSKA, per germline (reference sequence). Trimming cost V 2 bases and J 6 bases, with 12 bases left between them. The CDR3 is CSARLVVPDTQYF. The CDR3 DNA reads TGCAGTGCTAGACTAGTCGTTCCGGATACGCAGTATTTT.

This clonotype appeared many times. The V and J genes are TRBV5-1 and TRBJ2-1; 13 nucleotides line up with TRBD2. The junction had 7 bases not matched to a gene; V was cut back by 7 bases and J by 9 bases. This CDR3 contains 14 residues. The germline gives CDR1 SGHRS, CDR2 YFSETQ. The CDR3, as DNA: TGCGCCAGCGCAGGGACTAGCGGGATGGGTGAGCAGTTCTTC. It specifies CASAGTSGMGEQFF.

V is TRBV7-2 and J is TRBJ2-7, with 7 bases fitting TRBD2. The V gene's germline CDR1 is SGHTA and CDR2 FQGNSA. This CDR3 contains 13 residues. V dropped 5 bases and J dropped 3; count of bases not matched to a gene: 4. This CDR3 reads CASSPWDYYEQYF. CDR3 DNA: TGTGCCAGCAGCCCGTGGGACTACTACGAGCAGTACTTC.

This clonotype was counted ten times or more. The chain links TRBV7-9 to TRBJ1-1; D is unresolved. V lost 1 base and J 6 bases, leaving 6 bases between the germline ends. CDR1 SEHNR and CDR2 FQNEAQ come from the germline V gene (reference sequence). The CDR3 loop spans 12 amino acids. CDR3 in amino acids: CASSLGQAEAFF. CDR3 coding DNA: TGTGCCAGCAGCTTAGGACAAGCTGAAGCTTTCTTT.

This clonotype was detected a few times. The chain employs TRBV7-2 and TRBJ1-1, with no clear D. Germline CDR1 is SGHTA and CDR2 is FQGNSA. The CDR3 contains 13 residues. Trimming stripped 7 bases from V and 11 bases from J, with 20 bases between. Here the CDR3 reads CASTAPGGLLAFF. CDR3 DNA: TGTGCCAGCACCGCGCCGGGAGGGCTTTTGGCTTTCTTT.

There are a few counts of this clonotype. The J gene is TRBJ1-1, the V gene TRBV5-6; 10 bases fit TRBD1. The CDR3 runs to 17 residues. Germline trimming cut 0 bases from V and 1 base from J; bases unmatched to any gene: 6. Germline values: CDR1 SGHDT, CDR2 YYEEEE. The CDR3 nucleotides are TGTGCCAGCAGCTTGGTGACAGGGGGCTATACGAACACTGAAGCTTTCTTT. This gives the protein CASSLVTGGYTNTEAFF.

This clonotype came up a few times. The rearrangement uses TRBV7-9 and TRBJ2-7, with TRBD1 as a possible D gene (5 bases). Deletions cut 6 bases from V and 6 bases from J, with 9 bases between. Germline assignment: CDR1 SEHNR and CDR2 FQNEAQ (reference sequence). The CDR3 is made up of 11 amino acids. CDR3 amino acids: CASSPQGEQYV. The CDR3 nucleotides read TGTGCCAGCAGTCCTCAGGGCGAGCAGTACGTC.

The rearrangement joins TRBV5-4 to TRBJ1-2, with a possible D match to TRBD1 (5 bases). The V gene lost 3 bases and the J gene lost 4 bases, with 13 bases spanning the gap. The CDR3 has 14 amino acids. The germline gives CDR1 SGHNT, CDR2 YYREEE (reference sequence). This chain's CDR3 is CASSYLGRGYGYTF. The CDR3, as DNA: TGTGCCAGCAGCTACCTAGGAAGGGGCTATGGCTACACCTTC.

The chain joins TRBV10-3 to TRBJ2-7; 9 bases are a match to TRBD1. The junction had 6 bases not matched to a gene; V was cut back by 4 bases and J by 2 bases. From germline, CDR1 is ENHRY and CDR2 SYGVKD. This CDR3 is built from 15 residues. This CDR3 is CAISGGTGSPYEQYF. CDR3 sequence (DNA): TGTGCCATCAGTGGAGGGACAGGGTCTCCCTACGAGCAGTACTTC.

The chain has TRBV18 and TRBJ2-7; D remains ambiguous. The V gene lost 3 bases and the J gene lost 0 bases, with 6 bases spanning the gap. Germline V gene sequence: CDR1 KGHSH, CDR2 LQKENI. The CDR3 extends over 13 amino acids. CDR3 coding DNA: TGTGCCAGCTCACCTACAGACTCCTACGAGCAGTACTTC. Translated, it gives CASSPTDSYEQYF.

V and J are TRBV5-1 and TRBJ2-1, with D maybe TRBD2 (5 bases). V shed 2 bases and J shed 7 bases, with 13 bases lying between them. This CDR3 is built from 14 residues. Germline V gene sequence: CDR1 SGHRS, CDR2 YFSETQ. In nucleotides, the CDR3 is TGCGCCAGCAGCTTCGGACCACCGGGGAATGAGCAGTTCTTC. It is translated as CASSFGPPGNEQFF.

The V gene is TRBV20-1, the J gene TRBJ2-7; 9 bases match TRBD2. Germline trimming cut 3 bases from V and 0 bases from J; bases unmatched to any gene: 6. CDR3 length: 15 amino acids. CDR1 and CDR2 (germline): DFQATT, SNEGSKA (reference sequence). The CDR3 reads CSASKVSGGSYEQYF. CDR3 in DNA: TGCAGTGCTAGCAAAGTTAGCGGGGGCTCCTACGAGCAGTACTTC.

There are a few counts of this clonotype. The chain carries TRBV9 and TRBJ1-1, with D unclear. Trimming removed 0 bases at V and 5 bases at J, with 8 bases between. Germline V gene lookup returns CDR1 SGDLS and CDR2 YYNGEE. The CDR3 loop spans 13 amino acids. The CDR3 region is CASSVAGWTEAFF. As DNA, the CDR3 is TGTGCCAGCAGCGTAGCTGGCTGGACTGAAGCTTTCTTT.

This clonotype was observed a handful of times. The CDR3 nucleotides read TGTGCCAGCAGTAATAGCGGGGGGGGTGCAGATACGCAGTATTTT. Its protein is CASSNSGGGADTQYF. This chain uses TRBV9 with TRBJ2-3, with 11 bases aligning to TRBD2. Germline V lookup: CDR1 SGDLS, CDR2 YYNGEE. The CDR3 extends over 15 amino acids. Trimming removed 5 bases from V and 4 bases from J; junction bases left unmatched: 6.

This clonotype was seen a handful of times. The chain carries TRBV6-2 or TRBV6-3 and TRBJ2-6; D ambiguous. V was clipped by 0 bases and J by 12 bases, with 6 bases between them. The CDR3 sequence is 12 residues long. From germline, CDR1 is MNHEY and CDR2 SVGEGT. CDR3 nucleotide sequence: TGTGCCAGCAGTTACTCGAAGGGCGTCCTGACTTTC. It codes for CASSYSKGVLTF.

This clonotype was counted a few times. This chain connects TRBV18 to TRBJ2-4; 9 bases fit TRBD1. V shed 6 bases and J 7 bases; nucleotides not matched to a gene: 10. Germline loops: CDR1 KGHSH, CDR2 LQKENI. The CDR3 sequence is 15 residues long. The CDR3 region is CASSPGTGLSNIQYF. DNA for the CDR3: TGTGCCAGCTCCCCCGGGACAGGGCTCAGCAACATTCAGTACTTC.

This chain uses TRBV12-3 or TRBV12-4 with TRBJ2-3; D may be TRBD1 (6 bases). V shed 8 bases and J shed 4 bases, with 19 bases lying between them. The CDR3 loop spans 15 amino acids. CDR3 nucleotide sequence: TGTGCCAGCGCCTCGAGCGATGGGGGCGCAGATACGCAGTATTTT. It encodes CASASSDGGADTQYF.

The chain couples TRBV12-3 or TRBV12-4 to TRBJ2-3; no reliable D call. Trimming left V 4 bases short and J 10 bases short, with 9 bases between. The CDR3 contains 11 residues. CDR3 in DNA: TGTGCCAGCAGTTCGATCGGAGCGCAGTATTTT. Translating it yields CASSSIGAQYF.

The chain links TRBV19 to TRBJ1-1, with 7 nucleotides matching TRBD1. The germline CDR1 and CDR2 sequences are LNHDA and SQIVND (reference sequence). V shed 9 bases, J shed 4 bases, and the junction held 11 bases outside the gene matches. The length of the CDR3 is 14 residues. CDR3 coding DNA: TGTGCCAGCGACAGGGCAGGGGCGTTCACTGAAGCTTTCTTT. The encoded protein is CASDRAGAFTEAFF.

The gene calls are TRBV6-2 or TRBV6-3 and TRBJ2-7; 16 bases are a match to TRBD2. Germline trimming cut 11 bases from V and 7 bases from J; bases unmatched to any gene: 26. Germline CDR1 reads MNHEY; CDR2 reads SVGEGT. The CDR3 is made up of 20 amino acids. In nucleotides, the CDR3 is TGTGCCGGGTTAGGGGTTAAGGGACTAGCGGGGGGGCTTAACATGTGGGAGCAGTACGTC. This translates into CAGLGVKGLAGGLNMWEQYV.